The 30 T cell receptor beta chains given below trace back to one sample, sequenced in a study of shared clonotypes between healthy human individuals. The data were produced by immunoSEQ multiplex PCR, yet TCRdb's version contains in-frame clones alone and is incomplete. This sample has approximately 1.5 million clones, with under 99% found just once. The sequencing sample was made of naive CD4+ T cells sorted from blood. Documented subset: CD45RA+ positively selected. These TCRs come from a man aged 25 to 45 in good health.

The chain uses TRBV29-1 and TRBJ2-7; TRBD1 matches at 7 bases. The V gene's germline CDR1 is SQVTM and CDR2 ANQGSEA. Trimming at V came to 6 bases and at J to 7 bases, leaving 15 bases not matched to a gene. The CDR3 totals 14 residues. As DNA, the CDR3 is TGCAGCGTCTTATCGACAGGGCGCTCGAGGGAGCAGTACTTC. Protein product: CSVLSTGRSREQYF.

The chain joins TRBV4-1 to TRBJ2-7, with 7 bases aligning to TRBD1. CDR1 is MGHRA and CDR2 is YSYEKL in the germline V gene. The CDR3 sequence is 15 residues long. Trimming cost V 0 bases and J 4 bases; bases outside gene matches: 6. The CDR3 region has the DNA TGCGCCAGCAGCCAAGACTGGACAGGACAATACGAGCAGTACTTC. It yields the protein CASSQDWTGQYEQYF.

CDR3 DNA: TGTGCCAGCAACCCAAAGCGGGGGAACCGCACAGATACGCAGTATTTT. Encoded protein: CASNPKRGNRTDTQYF. The rearrangement joins TRBV21-1 to TRBJ2-3; the D call in the table, TRBD2, was not verified against the DNA. TRBV21-1 is a known pseudogene. The CDR3 is 16 residues long.

A remark on this clone: The junction departs from the called germline gene at one end, perhaps through a read error. V is TRBV7-7 and J is TRBJ2-1; 9 positions agree with TRBD2. The CDR3 spans 15 residues. Looked up from germline, CDR1 is SSHAT and CDR2 is FNYEAQ (reference sequence). The CDR3 here is CASSLMGLAENEQFF. The CDR3 DNA follows: TGTGCTAGCAGCTTGATGGGACTAGCAGAGAATGAGCAGTTCTTC. Looking up the rest from reference TRBV7-7 and TRBJ2-1 gives the full variable domain: GAGVSQSPRYKVTKRGQDVTLRCDPISSHATLYWYQQALGQGPEFLTYFNYEAQPDKSGLPSDRFSAERPEGSISTLTIQRTEQRDSAMYRCASSLMGLAENEQFFGPGTRLTVL.

CDR3: CASTPGGFGELFF. DNA for the CDR3: TGTGCCAGCACCCCCGGGGGTTTTGGGGAGCTGTTTTTT. V is TRBV28 and J is TRBJ2-2; TRBD2 might be the D (6 bases). CDR3 size: 13 residues. Deletions cut 7 bases from V and 8 bases from J, with 14 bases between. Germline lookup yields CDR1 MDHEN and CDR2 SYDVKM.

This chain links TRBV19 with TRBJ1-2; 7 positions agree with TRBD1. V lost 6 bases to trimming and J lost 8 bases; unmatched junction nucleotides: 9. Germline CDR1 LNHDA, CDR2 SQIVND (reference sequence). This CDR3 is 13 amino acids long. CDR3 nucleotides: TGTGCCAGTAGCACGACAGGGACAAGAGGCTACACCTTC. It yields the protein CASSTTGTRGYTF.

The chain recombines TRBV10-3 with TRBJ2-5, with no clear D. V gave up 10 bases and J gave up 5 bases, with 17 bases separating them. Germline V gene lookup returns CDR1 ENHRY and CDR2 SYGVKD. This CDR3 spans 13 amino acids. The CDR3 bases are TGTGCCACCGCAACTGCCCCCGAGGAGACCCAGTACTTC. This sequence encodes CATATAPEETQYF.

The chain couples TRBV5-5 to TRBJ2-7, with 7 bases aligning to TRBD1. V trimming: 4 bases; J trimming: 3 bases; junction bases outside the gene matches: 10. The CDR3 has 15 residues. CDR1 is SGHKS and CDR2 is YYEKEE in the germline V gene (reference sequence). The CDR3 coding sequence is TGTGCCAGCAGCCCTACCCCGGACAGGTTCTACGAGCAGTACTTC. Translation: CASSPTPDRFYEQYF.

About this clone: Other DNA sequences in this sample translate to the same CDR3. The rearrangement joins TRBV5-1 to TRBJ1-1; no firm D call. The CDR3 contains 13 residues. Germline loops: CDR1 SGHRS, CDR2 YFSETQ. V dropped 0 bases and J dropped 3 bases, with 6 bases sitting between them. As DNA, the CDR3 is TGCGCCAGCAGCTTGGACGGATACACTGAAGCTTTCTTT. Its translation: CASSLDGYTEAFF.

The V gene is TRBV2, the J gene TRBJ2-2; weak D call: TRBD1 (6 bases). Per germline, CDR1 SNHLY and CDR2 FYNNEI. There are 14 residues in the CDR3. Trimming shortened V by 6 bases and J by 0 bases, and 8 bases separated the two germline ends. CDR3 sequence: CASSRGANTGELFF. The CDR3 region has the DNA TGTGCCAGCAGCAGGGGCGCGAACACCGGGGAGCTGTTTTTT.

The chain combines TRBV5-4 with TRBJ2-3, with D perhaps TRBD1 or TRBD2 (6 bases each). Trimming took 1 base from V and 4 from J, leaving 16 bases between them. The V gene's germline CDR1 is SGHNT and CDR2 YYREEE (reference sequence). This CDR3 spans 16 amino acids. The CDR3: CASSLWRGSTADTQYF. The CDR3 DNA reads TGTGCCAGCAGCTTGTGGAGGGGGAGTACGGCAGATACGCAGTATTTT.

The chain has TRBV7-9 and TRBJ1-2; D unresolved. This CDR3 comprises 12 residues. CDR1 and CDR2 from the germline V gene are SEHNR and FQNEAQ (reference sequence). V gave up 5 bases and J gave up 5 bases, with 9 bases separating them. Here the CDR3 reads CASSQPSYGYTF. In DNA form, the CDR3 reads TGTGCCAGCAGCCAACCCTCGTATGGCTACACCTTC.

The table lists this clone with a count of one. The chain has TRBV7-9 and TRBJ2-6; tentatively, D is TRBD2 (5 bases). This CDR3 has 16 residues. Trimming removed 6 bases from V and 4 bases from J, with 16 bases in between. The germline CDR1 and CDR2 sequences are SEHNR and FQNEAQ (reference sequence). In DNA, the CDR3 is TGTGCCAGCAGAGATCGAGGCTGGGAGGGGGCCAACGTCCTGACTTTC. It encodes CASRDRGWEGANVLTF.

J is TRBJ2-7 and V is TRBV7-8; D perhaps matches TRBD1 (5 bases). The germline gives CDR1 SGHVS, CDR2 FQNEAQ. The V end was cut by 4 bases, the J end by 6 bases, with 22 bases between. The CDR3 runs 16 residues. Here the CDR3 reads CASSSYGLPRALEQYF. In DNA, the CDR3 is TGTGCCAGCAGCTCGTACGGTCTCCCCAGGGCTCTCGAGCAGTACTTC.

Details on this clone: The identical CDR3 is also encoded by other nucleotide sequences in the sample. The chain joins TRBV29-1 to TRBJ2-4; TRBD2 is a possible D gene (5 bases). Trimming cost V 5 bases and J 0 bases, with 11 bases left between them. The germline CDR1 and CDR2 sequences are SQVTM and ANQGSEA. The CDR3 runs 14 residues. The CDR3 sequence is CSVRTRLAKNIQYF. The CDR3 DNA reads TGCAGCGTTAGGACTCGACTAGCCAAAAACATTCAGTACTTC. Based on the CDR3 plus reference TRBV29-1 and TRBJ2-4, the full variable domain is SAVISQKPSRDICQRGTSLTIQCQVDSQVTMMFWYRQQPGQSLTLIATANQGSEATYESGFVIDKFPISRPNLTFSTLTVSNMSPEDSSIYLCSVRTRLAKNIQYFGAGTRLSVL.

A single count supports this clone. The CDR3 nucleotides read TGCGCCAGCAGCGCGGGGACAGGGGGTCAGCCCCAGCATTTT. Protein product: CASSAGTGGQPQHF. The chain has TRBV5-1 and TRBJ1-5; the match to TRBD1 covers 11 bases. J was trimmed by 6 bases and V by 4 bases; bases with no gene match: 3. The CDR3 has 14 residues. From germline, CDR1 is SGHRS and CDR2 YFSETQ.

As to this clone: The sample holds other DNA sequences that translate to the same CDR3. The chain couples TRBV14 to TRBJ1-2, with no clear D. V was shortened by 0 bases and J by 4 bases, with 6 bases between the two germline ends. CDR1 and CDR2 from the germline V gene are SGHDN and FVKESK. CDR3 length: 13 amino acids. CDR3 protein: CASSQDRTYGYTF. The CDR3 bases are TGTGCCAGCAGCCAAGATAGGACCTATGGCTACACCTTC. Full variable domain (rest looked up from reference TRBV14 and TRBJ1-2): EAGVTQFPSHSVIEKGQTVTLRCDPISGHDNLYWYRRVMGKEIKFLLHFVKESKQDESGMPNNRFLAERTGGTYSTLKVQPAELEDSGVYFCASSQDRTYGYTFGSGTRLTVV.

The chain uses TRBV4-1 and TRBJ1-2; D possibly corresponds to TRBD1 (5 bases). V was shortened by 3 bases and J by 4 bases, with 12 bases between the two germline ends. There are 14 residues in the CDR3. Germline assignment: CDR1 MGHRA and CDR2 YSYEKL. The CDR3 loop reads CASSQVWGTYGYTF. The CDR3 DNA sequence: TGCGCCAGCAGCCAGGTCTGGGGGACCTATGGCTACACCTTC.

To note about this clone: The sample carries other DNA sequences with the same CDR3. V gene TRBV2 combines with J gene TRBJ2-7; weak D call: TRBD1 (6 bases). The V gene lost 2 bases and the J gene lost 2 bases, with 10 bases spanning the gap. Germline V gene data show CDR1 as SNHLY and CDR2 as FYNNEI. This CDR3 spans 14 amino acids. CDR3 region: CASSEQGLPYEQYF. CDR3 sequence (DNA): TGTGCCAGCAGTGAACAGGGGTTGCCCTACGAGCAGTACTTC.

V usage is TRBV27 and J usage is TRBJ1-3; D is undetermined. Looked up from germline, CDR1 is MNHEY and CDR2 is SMNVEV (reference sequence). Between the trimmed V and J ends, which lost 5 bases and 8 bases, there was a span of 13 bases. CDR3 size: 13 residues. CDR3 loop: CASSPRTSDTIYF. In DNA form, the CDR3 reads TGTGCCAGCAGTCCCCGGACTTCGGACACCATATATTTT.

The chain uses TRBV19 and TRBJ2-5; D may match TRBD1 or TRBD2 (5 bases each). Germline-derived CDR1 and CDR2 are LNHDA and SQIVND (reference sequence). The CDR3 runs 13 residues. V lost 8 bases and J 4 bases, leaving 14 bases between the germline ends. CDR3 sequence: CASSFRGSETQYF. The CDR3 nucleotides are TGTGCCAGTTCTTTTCGGGGCTCAGAGACCCAGTACTTC.

The rearrangement joins TRBV5-8 to TRBJ2-7; 11 nucleotides line up with TRBD2. Germline-derived CDR1 and CDR2 are SGHTS and YDEGEE. This CDR3 contains 14 residues. V was clipped by 5 bases and J by 3 bases; unmatched bases: 4. CDR3 residues: CASRNSGRGYEQYF. CDR3 nucleotides: TGTGCCAGCAGGAATAGCGGGAGGGGCTACGAGCAGTACTTC. The full variable domain, rest sourced from reference TRBV5-8 and TRBJ2-7, is EAGVTQSPTHLIKTRGQQATLRCSPISGHTSVYWYQQALGLGLQFLLWYDEGEERNRGNFPPRFSGRQFPNYSSELNVNALELEDSALYLCASRNSGRGYEQYFGPGTRLTVT.

This sequence joins TRBV5-4 and TRBJ1-4, with D perhaps matching TRBD1 (5 bases). Germline V lookup: CDR1 SGHNT, CDR2 YYREEE (reference sequence). The length of the CDR3 is 17 residues. The V end lost 0 bases, the J end lost 0 bases, and 12 bases lay between the germline ends. In DNA form, the CDR3 reads TGTGCCAGCAGCTTGGCTTCGGGGGATCCAACTAATGAAAAACTGTTTTTT. Protein sequence: CASSLASGDPTNEKLFF.

The chain recombines TRBV2 with TRBJ2-3, with 8 bases lining up with TRBD1. Germline assignment: CDR1 SNHLY and CDR2 FYNNEI. The CDR3 spans 14 residues. V lost 7 bases to trimming and J lost 4 bases; unmatched junction nucleotides: 7. The CDR3 bases are TGTGCCAGCAAGGCGTCAGGGGGCTCAGATACGCAGTATTTT. It codes for CASKASGGSDTQYF.

This chain uses TRBV20-1 with TRBJ2-5; D gene uncertain. Germline V gene sequence: CDR1 DFQATT, CDR2 SNEGSKA (reference sequence). The V gene lost 4 bases and the J gene lost 4 bases, with 7 bases spanning the gap. The CDR3 is 11 residues long. CDR3 sequence: CSAKLRETQYF. The CDR3, as DNA: TGCAGTGCTAAGTTGCGAGAGACCCAGTACTTC.

V usage is TRBV7-8 and J usage is TRBJ1-3; D remains unclear. Trimming took 9 bases from V and 8 from J, leaving 8 bases between them. CDR1 SGHVS and CDR2 FQNEAQ come from the germline V gene. This CDR3 is built from 10 residues. The CDR3 coding sequence is TGTGCCAGGGGGTTGGACACCATATATTTT. Translating gives CARGLDTIYF.

The CDR3 DNA is TGTGCCAGCGGGGTCTCCTCGGTAGGCGGGGAGCTGTTTTTT. Its protein is CASGVSSVGGELFF. V gene TRBV6-6 combines with J gene TRBJ2-2; D ambiguous. The V gene lost 8 bases and the J gene lost 7 bases, with 17 bases spanning the gap. Germline assignment: CDR1 MNHNY and CDR2 SVGAGI (reference sequence). This CDR3 has 14 residues.

The chain has TRBV7-9 and TRBJ2-3; 10 positions agree with TRBD1. V gave up 6 bases and J gave up 4 bases; unmatched junction bases: 7. CDR3 length equals 15 residues. Germline V gene sequence: CDR1 SEHNR, CDR2 FQNEAQ (reference sequence). The CDR3 DNA follows: TGTGCCAGCAGGGAGACAGGGGGCTTGGCAGATACGCAGTATTTT. Encoded protein: CASRETGGLADTQYF.

Of note for this clone: One end of the junction is discordant with germline, which a read error may explain. V usage is TRBV28 and J usage is TRBJ1-5; 8 nucleotides align to TRBD1. There are 15 residues in the CDR3. Germline V gene data show CDR1 as MDHEN and CDR2 as SYDVKM. DNA for the CDR3: TGTGCCAGCAAATCAGGGGGCGACGGCAATCAACCCCAGCATTTT. It encodes CASKSGGDGNQPQHF.

This rearrangement joins TRBV6-1 to TRBJ1-5; perhaps TRBD1 as D (5 bases). From germline, CDR1 is MNHNS and CDR2 SASEGT. V lost 4 bases, J lost 5 bases, and 12 bases lay in between. This CDR3 is 14 amino acids long. The DNA for the CDR3 is TGTGCCAGCAGTGTAAGGGGTACTTATCAGCCCCAGCATTTT. Translated, it gives CASSVRGTYQPQHF.